The clone carrying this TCR beta chain was seen only a few times. The target antigen is unknown. The germline CDR1 and CDR2 sequences are SEHNR and FQNEAQ (reference sequence). The V and J ends lost 1 base and 6 bases respectively, with 7 bases between them. This CDR3 has 13 residues. MiXCR was run by TCRdb on the 5' RACE reads, yielding one entry per CDR3 protein. Among 400,000 or so distinct CDR3 sequences, roughly 20% were seen once, and the ten largest hold 18%. This sample was included in a study of T cells after yellow fever vaccination. Broader study findings: Clones from primary vaccination mostly reappeared after the booster (roughly 95% CD4, under 90% CD8).

The chain is built from TRBV7-9 and TRBJ2-4; D gene ambiguous. This clonotype originated in a man between 18 and 29 years old who received the YFV17D yellow fever vaccine. Sequenced here: PBMCs, sampled before the yellow fever booster vaccination. The CDR3, as DNA: TGTGCCAGCAGCTTAGTCCCGGCAAACATTCAGTACTTC. Amino acid sequence: CASSLVPANIQYF.